Presented here are 17 T cell receptor beta chains from one specimen sequenced in a study of identical twins. TCRdb re-derived calls from the 5' RACE reads in MiXCR, one entry per CDR3 protein. Of hundreds of thousands of distinct CDR3 sequences in the sample, 21% were seen once. The data also belong to a second study, concerning T cells expressing NK-cell markers.

Sequencing input: PBMCs. The receptors shown here come from a woman aged 18-29 years in good health.

The table lists this clonotype with many counts. The genes are TRBV5-1 and TRBJ2-3; 8 nucleotides line up with TRBD2. The CDR3 sequence is 17 residues long. Germline V CDR1 and CDR2: SGHRS, YFSETQ. The V and J ends lost 4 bases and 1 base, in that order; junction bases with no gene match: 11. The DNA of the CDR3 is TGCGCCAGCAGCCCCGGCACTAGCGGTATGGGCACAGATACGCAGTATTTT. Encoded protein: CASSPGTSGMGTDTQYF.

The chain combines TRBV10-3 with TRBJ2-1, with 10 nucleotides matching TRBD2. V dropped 3 bases and J dropped 8; count of bases not matched to a gene: 19. Germline CDR1 is ENHRY and CDR2 is SYGVKD. This CDR3 comprises 19 residues. The CDR3 loop reads CAISDSSGRRGGMFDEQFF. The CDR3 coding sequence is TGTGCCATCAGTGACAGTAGCGGGAGGCGAGGGGGGATGTTCGATGAGCAGTTCTTC.

V usage is TRBV5-1 and J usage is TRBJ2-7; 10 positions agree with TRBD1. V lost 1 base to trimming and J lost 2 bases; unmatched junction nucleotides: 3. The germline CDR1 and CDR2 sequences are SGHRS and YFSETQ. The CDR3 sequence is 15 residues long. The CDR3 sequence: CASSLKGQGTYEQYF. CDR3 coding DNA: TGCGCCAGCAGCTTGAAGGGACAGGGGACCTACGAGCAGTACTTC.

The chain couples TRBV6-2 or TRBV6-3 to TRBJ2-7; the D is unclear. Germline V gene sequence: CDR1 MNHEY, CDR2 SVGEGT. The CDR3 is made up of 12 amino acids. V shed 0 bases and J shed 5 bases, with 5 bases lying between them. CDR3 DNA sequence: TGTGCCAGCAGTTACTCCCCCCACGAGCAGTACTTC. This gives the protein CASSYSPHEQYF.

This clonotype was detected a few times. The genes are TRBV14 and TRBJ2-5; 7 positions agree with TRBD2. Germline CDR1 and CDR2: SGHDN and FVKESK. V shed 0 bases and J 2 bases; nucleotides not matched to a gene: 9. This CDR3 has 17 amino acids. Here the CDR3 reads CASSQEGTGGLQETQYF. CDR3 nucleotide sequence: TGTGCCAGCAGCCAAGAAGGGACGGGAGGACTGCAAGAGACCCAGTACTTC.

The gene calls are TRBV7-9 and TRBJ1-4; D gene ambiguous. The germline V gene encodes CDR1 SEHNR and CDR2 FQNEAQ (reference sequence). The CDR3 contains 13 residues. Trimming left V 11 bases short and J 4 bases short, with 14 bases between. The CDR3: CAAGREGNEKLFF. The CDR3 DNA reads TGTGCCGCCGGACGGGAGGGTAATGAAAAACTGTTTTTT.

This chain joins TRBV5-1 and TRBJ2-2; D unclear. Trimming took off 10 bases at V and 0 bases at J, with 10 bases between the two ends. Germline V lookup: CDR1 SGHRS, CDR2 YFSETQ. The CDR3 extends over 13 amino acids. As DNA, the CDR3 is TGCGCCTCCGAGGCAGCGAACACCGGGGAGCTGTTTTTT. Protein product: CASEAANTGELFF.

This clonotype was detected only a few times. This chain connects TRBV10-2 to TRBJ2-7; 13 bases are a match to TRBD2. Unmatched junction bases numbered 3, after V lost 6 bases and J lost 4 bases. CDR1 is WSHSY, CDR2 SAAADI, per germline. The CDR3 length is 14 residues. CDR3 bases: TGCGCCAGCAGAACTAGCGGGAGGGTGTACGAGCAGTACTTC. Protein product: CASRTSGRVYEQYF.

The genes are TRBV27 and TRBJ2-7; D uncertain. V dropped 5 bases and J dropped 9 bases, with 20 bases sitting between them. The germline V gene encodes CDR1 MNHEY and CDR2 SMNVEV (reference sequence). The CDR3 spans 14 residues. The CDR3 nucleotides read TGTGCCAGCAGTCAAACCTCCGTATTACGAGGGCAGTACTTC. Amino acids: CASSQTSVLRGQYF.

The chain carries TRBV7-8 and TRBJ1-4; D is perhaps TRBD1 (5 bases). This CDR3 has 15 amino acids. V dropped 6 bases and J dropped 6 bases, with 17 bases sitting between them. CDR1 is SGHVS and CDR2 is FQNEAQ in the germline V gene. For the CDR3, the DNA is TGTGCCAGCAGTCTAGAGTACGGCAGGGATGAAAAACTGTTTTTT. Translated, it gives CASSLEYGRDEKLFF.

The chain is built from TRBV5-1 and TRBJ2-2; 11 nucleotides line up with TRBD2. The CDR3 loop spans 16 amino acids. V was pared by 4 bases and J by 4 bases, with 6 bases of the junction left unmatched. In germline, CDR1 is SGHRS, CDR2 YFSETQ. The CDR3: CASSPPTSGSTGELFF. The CDR3 DNA is TGCGCCAGCAGCCCTCCTACTAGCGGGAGCACCGGGGAGCTGTTTTTT.

Only a few counts were recorded for this clonotype. The chain combines TRBV20-1 with TRBJ1-1; no definite D call. With 4 bases removed from V and 5 bases from J, the gap between germline ends came to 8 bases. The CDR3 has 11 residues. Germline V gene data show CDR1 as DFQATT and CDR2 as SNEGSKA (reference sequence). The chain's CDR3 is CSAKHGTEAFF. In DNA form, the CDR3 reads TGCAGTGCTAAGCATGGTACTGAAGCTTTCTTT.

V usage is TRBV30 and J usage is TRBJ2-7, with 14 bases that match TRBD2. With 5 bases clipped from V and 5 bases from J, the junction kept 5 bases outside the gene matches. This CDR3 has 14 amino acids. The V gene's germline CDR1 is GTSNPN and CDR2 SVGIG (reference sequence). The CDR3 sequence: CAWGSGLAGDEQYF. The CDR3 DNA reads as TGTGCCTGGGGATCGGGACTAGCGGGAGACGAGCAGTACTTC.

The chain carries TRBV12-3 or TRBV12-4 and TRBJ1-4; D call uncertain. The CDR3 has 12 amino acids. Trimming took 6 bases from V and 7 from J, leaving 9 bases between them. The CDR3 nucleotides are TGTGCCAGCAGGGAGGGTAGTGAAAAACTGTTTTTT. This encodes CASREGSEKLFF.

This clonotype has only a few counts. CDR3 sequence reads: CASRLAGYRDEQFF. CDR3 nucleotide sequence: TGTGCCAGTAGACTAGCGGGATATCGGGATGAGCAGTTCTTC. V is TRBV19 and J is TRBJ2-1, with 10 bases that match TRBD2. The CDR3 totals 14 residues. Germline trimming cut 6 bases from V and 8 bases from J; bases unmatched to any gene: 7. The germline V gene has CDR1 LNHDA and CDR2 SQIVND (reference sequence).

CDR3 nucleotide sequence: TGTGCCAGCAGTTACTCCGCAGGGGCCTATGGCTACACCTTC. This gives the protein CASSYSAGAYGYTF. The chain combines TRBV6-5 with TRBJ1-2, with D perhaps matching TRBD1 (6 bases). V lost 0 bases, J lost 4 bases, and 9 bases lay in between. The CDR3 contains 14 residues. Germline CDR1 reads MNHEY; CDR2 reads SVGAGI.

The chain has TRBV27 and TRBJ2-2; 9 bases fit TRBD2. With V trimmed by 3 bases and J by 6 bases, 8 bases remained unmatched. Germline V CDR1 and CDR2: MNHEY, SMNVEV (reference sequence). The CDR3 is made up of 16 amino acids. CDR3 region: CASSLVAGVLAGELFF. The CDR3 DNA sequence: TGTGCCAGCAGTTTGGTAGCGGGAGTGCTGGCCGGGGAGCTGTTTTTT.